The next 21 T cell receptor beta chains were all read from a single sample in a study of spatial heterogeneity in lung cancer. Time point of the sample: sample taken at primary tumor resection. The study sequenced unsorted whole RNA from tumor, nontumor lung or frozen PBMC. In TCRdb, the 5' RACE reads were re-called with MiXCR into one record per CDR3 protein. The data contain several thousand distinct CDR3 sequences, 24% of them singletons. The sequences come from PBMCs, collected at surgery. The source of these receptors is a female donor with early-stage non-small cell lung cancer.

The sample holds a few counts of this clonotype. This beta chain was picked up by a library intended for alpha chains and is off target, so its count carries little meaning. The V call is TRBV12-3 or TRBV12-4, the J call TRBJ2-2, with D possibly being TRBD1 (6 bases). The length of the CDR3 is 14 residues. V lost 7 bases and J lost 7, with 16 bases in between. CDR3 sequence (DNA): TGTGCCAGCACCCCCACAGGGTACGACGGGGAGCTGTTTTTT. Its translation: CASTPTGYDGELFF.

In its sample, this clonotype is medium-sized (0.01 to 0.1%). This beta chain is an unintended read in a library built for alpha chains; its size means little. The V gene is TRBV6-2 or TRBV6-3, the J gene TRBJ2-7, with no clear D. Germline V gene sequence: CDR1 MNHEY, CDR2 SVGEGT. V lost 7 bases, J lost 0 bases, and 7 bases lay in between. The CDR3 spans 12 residues. CDR3 in amino acids: CASMRSSYEQYF. The DNA for the CDR3 is TGTGCCAGCATGCGGAGCTCCTACGAGCAGTACTTC.

Concerning this clonotype itself: This beta chain is off target for a library built for alpha chains, so its abundance means little. The V gene is TRBV20-1, the J gene TRBJ2-7; 8 bases are a match to TRBD2. Germline trimming cut 1 base from V and 2 bases from J; bases unmatched to any gene: 10. CDR1 is DFQATT, CDR2 SNEGSKA, per germline (reference sequence). The length of the CDR3 is 16 residues. The CDR3 here is CSARVVWTAGAYEQYF. The CDR3 DNA reads as TGCAGTGCTAGAGTCGTATGGACAGCGGGGGCCTACGAGCAGTACTTC.

This clonotype was picked up a small number of times. This beta chain is an off-target read within a library intended for alpha chains, so its frequency means little. The gene calls are TRBV28 and TRBJ2-1; 10 bases map to TRBD2. This CDR3 contains 15 residues. V trimming: 6 bases; J trimming: 2 bases; junction bases outside the gene matches: 4. Germline CDR1 is MDHEN and CDR2 is SYDVKM. CDR3 loop: CASRLGLAAYNEQFF. The CDR3 bases are TGTGCCAGCAGACTCGGACTAGCGGCCTACAATGAGCAGTTCTTC.

This clonotype has just a few counts. The library was prepared for alpha chains; this beta chain is a stray read, so its frequency means little. The gene calls are TRBV28 and TRBJ2-7; tentative D call: TRBD2 (5 bases). Trimming stripped 1 base from V and 5 bases from J, with 6 bases between. Looked up from germline, CDR1 is MDHEN and CDR2 is SYDVKM. CDR3 length: 12 amino acids. The CDR3 DNA sequence: TGTGCCAGCAGTTTATTGCGGGACGAGCAGTACTTC. This sequence encodes CASSLLRDEQYF.

With respect to this clonotype: A library prepared for alpha chains yielded this beta chain as an off-target read; its size is of little meaning. This chain joins TRBV11-2 and TRBJ2-1; D not certain. The CDR3 runs 14 residues. V gave up 1 base and J gave up 8 bases, with 12 bases separating them. From germline, CDR1 is SGHAT and CDR2 FQNNGV. The chain's CDR3 is CASSLGALAYEQFF. CDR3 nucleotide sequence: TGTGCCAGCAGCTTAGGGGCTTTGGCCTATGAGCAGTTCTTC. The complete variable domain, with remaining parts taken from reference TRBV11-2 and TRBJ2-1, reads EAGVAQSPRYKIIEKRQSVAFWCNPISGHATLYWYQQILGQGPKLLIQFQNNGVVDDSQLPKDRFSAERLKGVDSTLKIQPAKLEDSAVYLCASSLGALAYEQFFGPGTRLTVL.

In the case of this clonotype: In a library made to pick up alpha chains, this beta chain is a stray read with a size that means little. The chain employs TRBV19 and TRBJ2-1; TRBD1 matches 10 bases. CDR3 length: 15 amino acids. Per germline, CDR1 LNHDA and CDR2 SQIVND (reference sequence). V dropped 6 bases and J dropped 8; count of bases not matched to a gene: 10. The CDR3 loop is CASSEPGQGLYEQFF. CDR3 bases: TGTGCCAGTAGCGAACCGGGACAGGGGTTATATGAGCAGTTCTTC.

Details on this clonotype: A much larger clonotype is one base distant, so this may be a read error. This beta chain is off target for a library built for alpha chains, so its abundance means little. The J gene is TRBJ2-7, the V gene TRBV10-3; 9 bases map to TRBD1. CDR3 length: 12 amino acids. CDR1 and CDR2 from the germline V gene are ENHRY and SYGVKD. CDR3 sequence reads: CVMGDRAYEQYF. The CDR3 nucleotides read TGTGTCATGGGGGACAGGGCCTACGAGCAGTACTTC.

To note about this clonotype: This beta chain is a stray read from a library made for alpha chains; its abundance is not meaningful. The genes are TRBV6-5 and TRBJ2-7, with a tentative D call TRBD2 (6 bases). Germline V gene data show CDR1 as MNHEY and CDR2 as SVGAGI. With 6 bases removed from V and 2 bases from J, the gap between germline ends came to 11 bases. The CDR3 has 13 residues. Here the CDR3 reads CASRREAAYEQYF. The CDR3 DNA reads TGTGCCAGCAGGCGGGAAGCCGCCTACGAGCAGTACTTC.

On this clonotype itself: For a library built for alpha chains, this beta chain is a stray read; little rests on its size. The genes are TRBV2 and TRBJ2-5, with D uncertain. The CDR3 spans 13 residues. Trimming took 7 bases from V and 0 from J, leaving 9 bases between them. Germline CDR1 is SNHLY and CDR2 is FYNNEI. This CDR3 reads CASTRANQETQYF. CDR3 bases: TGTGCCAGCACAAGAGCCAACCAAGAGACCCAGTACTTC.

In its sample, this clonotype is medium-sized. The library was designed around alpha chains, so this beta chain is a stray read whose abundance carries little weight. The chain combines TRBV6-2 or TRBV6-3 with TRBJ2-1; 10 bases line up with TRBD2. CDR3 length: 16 residues. Germline V gene data show CDR1 as MNHEY and CDR2 as SVGEGT. Trimming cost V 5 bases and J 7 bases; bases outside gene matches: 11. CDR3 in DNA: TGTGCCAGCAGTAACCAGCGGGAGGGCCGCAGGAATGAGCAGTTCTTC. Residues: CASSNQREGRRNEQFF.

As to this clonotype: A library prepared for alpha chains yielded this beta chain as an off-target read; its size is of little meaning. The chain carries TRBV29-1 and TRBJ2-3; 10 nucleotides match TRBD2. Germline loops: CDR1 SQVTM, CDR2 ANQGSEA. The CDR3 totals 20 residues. The V gene end was trimmed by 7 bases and the J gene end by 2 bases; junction bases not matched to a gene: 24. CDR3: CSARLLTGKILAGHTDTQYF. DNA of the CDR3: TGCAGCGCCCGACTTTTGACAGGGAAGATACTAGCGGGACACACAGATACGCAGTATTTT.

This clonotype has just a few counts. Found in a library prepared for alpha chains, this beta chain is an off-target read, and its abundance has little meaning. The chain couples TRBV29-1 to TRBJ2-3; 11 positions match TRBD2. Looked up from germline, CDR1 is SQVTM and CDR2 is ANQGSEA. The CDR3 length is 14 residues. V gave up 6 bases and J gave up 5 bases; unmatched junction bases: 7. The chain's CDR3 is CSVVTSGKRDTQYF. CDR3 nucleotide sequence: TGCAGCGTGGTGACTAGCGGGAAAAGAGATACGCAGTATTTT.

This clonotype is medium-sized (0.01 to 0.1%) within its sample. Since it is a stray read in a library aimed at alpha chains, this beta chain has a size that is not meaningful. The chain recombines TRBV28 with TRBJ2-4, with 11 bases matching TRBD1. The V and J ends lost 6 bases and 5 bases, in that order; junction bases with no gene match: 3. Germline CDR1 reads MDHEN; CDR2 reads SYDVKM. The CDR3 is 14 residues long. The CDR3 protein is CASSRTGGQNIQYF. As DNA, the CDR3 is TGTGCCAGCAGCCGGACAGGGGGCCAAAACATTCAGTACTTC.

In regard to this clonotype: The size of this beta chain means little, since it is a stray read in a library made for alpha chains. V usage is TRBV7-2 and J usage is TRBJ1-4; 7 positions agree with TRBD1. The germline CDR1 and CDR2 sequences are SGHTA and FQGNSA. This CDR3 contains 16 residues. Unmatched junction bases numbered 7, after V lost 3 bases and J lost 3 bases. For the CDR3, the DNA is TGTGCCAGCAGCTTTTCCGGGACAGCAGCTAATGAAAAACTGTTTTTT. Translation: CASSFSGTAANEKLFF. The variable domain in full, with the rest retrieved from reference TRBV7-2 and TRBJ1-4, is GAGVSQSPSNKVTEKGKDVELRCDPISGHTALYWYRQSLGQGLEFLIYFQGNSAPDKSGLPSDRFSAERTGGSVSTLTIQRTQQEDSAVYLCASSFSGTAANEKLFFGSGTQLSVL.

About this clonotype: The library was prepared for alpha chains; this beta chain is a stray read, so its frequency means little. The chain links TRBV5-4 to TRBJ2-7, with D perhaps TRBD2 (5 bases). The germline V and J ends were trimmed by 2 bases and 0 bases, with 6 bases remaining between them. This CDR3 is 13 amino acids long. The germline V gene has CDR1 SGHNT and CDR2 YYREEE (reference sequence). As DNA, the CDR3 is TGTGCCAGCAGCTTTGGGAGCTCCTACGAGCAGTACTTC. Protein sequence: CASSFGSSYEQYF.

Turning to this clonotype: This beta chain lies outside the target of a library built for alpha chains; its clone size means little. This chain joins TRBV5-4 and TRBJ2-4; TRBD2 aligns across 8 bases. Trimming took 4 bases from V and 0 from J; bases not matched to a gene: 6. The CDR3 sequence is 16 residues long. Germline V lookup: CDR1 SGHNT, CDR2 YYREEE (reference sequence). CDR3 residues: CASSPGGELAKNIQYF. In DNA, the CDR3 is TGTGCCAGCAGCCCCGGGGGGGAACTAGCCAAAAACATTCAGTACTTC. Variable domain in full (rest from reference TRBV5-4 and TRBJ2-4): ETGVTQSPTHLIKTRGQQVTLRCSSQSGHNTVSWYQQALGQGPQFIFQYYREEENGRGNFPPRFSGLQFPNYSSELNVNALELDDSALYLCASSPGGELAKNIQYFGAGTRLSVL.

Details on this clonotype: Being off target in a library aimed at alpha chains, this beta chain has a size of little meaning. V gene TRBV7-2 combines with J gene TRBJ2-3, with TRBD2 matching over 7 bases. Trimming removed 4 bases from V and 8 bases from J; junction bases left unmatched: 6. CDR1 SGHTA and CDR2 FQGNSA come from the germline V gene. The CDR3 covers 13 residues. The CDR3 DNA is TGTGCCAGCAGCTCCTCCGGGGGGAGTACGCAGTATTTT. Amino acid sequence: CASSSSGGSTQYF.

A remark on this clonotype: A library prepared for alpha chains yielded this beta chain as an off-target read; its size is of little meaning. V usage is TRBV7-2 and J usage is TRBJ2-5, with TRBD2 as a possible D gene (6 bases). V lost 1 base, J lost 5 bases, and 14 bases lay in between. The germline V gene has CDR1 SGHTA and CDR2 FQGNSA. This CDR3 is 15 amino acids long. CDR3 residues: CASSLGGNLGETQYF. The CDR3 DNA reads TGTGCCAGCAGCTTAGGCGGGAATTTAGGGGAGACCCAGTACTTC.

By sample fraction, this clonotype is medium-sized (0.01 to 0.1%). Since the library was made to target alpha chains, this beta chain is a stray read and its abundance is not meaningful. The genes are TRBV4-3 and TRBJ2-1; either TRBD1 or TRBD2 may supply D (6 bases each). Germline V gene data show CDR1 as LGHNA and CDR2 as YSLEER. CDR3 size: 17 residues. Trimming took off 0 bases at V and 4 bases at J, with 16 bases between the two ends. The CDR3 here is CASSQDWGAGKYNEQFF. The CDR3 DNA is TGCGCCAGCAGCCAAGATTGGGGGGCGGGCAAATACAATGAGCAGTTCTTC.

In regard to this clonotype: This beta chain is a stray sequence in a library constructed for alpha chains; its clone size is not meaningful. The rearrangement uses TRBV6-2 or TRBV6-3 and TRBJ2-5; maybe TRBD1 (6 bases). Germline-derived CDR1 and CDR2 are MNHEY and SVGEGT. With 4 bases removed from V and 7 bases from J, the gap between germline ends came to 19 bases. The CDR3 runs to 15 residues. CDR3 sequence: CASSLLDRTRGTQYF. CDR3 nucleotide sequence: TGTGCCAGCAGTTTGTTGGACAGAACAAGAGGGACCCAGTACTTC.